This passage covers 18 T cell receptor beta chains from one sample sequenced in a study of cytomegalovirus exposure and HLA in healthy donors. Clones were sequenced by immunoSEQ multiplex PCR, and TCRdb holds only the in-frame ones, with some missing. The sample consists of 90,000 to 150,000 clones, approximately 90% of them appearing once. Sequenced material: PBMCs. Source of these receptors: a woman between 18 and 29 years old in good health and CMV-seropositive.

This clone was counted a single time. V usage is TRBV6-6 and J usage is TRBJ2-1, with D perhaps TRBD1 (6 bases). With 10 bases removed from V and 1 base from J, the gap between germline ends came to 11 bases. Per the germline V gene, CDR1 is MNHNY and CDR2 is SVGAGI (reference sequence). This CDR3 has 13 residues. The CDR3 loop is CATLRGSYNEQFF. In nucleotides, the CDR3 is TGTGCCACTCTAAGGGGGTCCTACAATGAGCAGTTCTTC.

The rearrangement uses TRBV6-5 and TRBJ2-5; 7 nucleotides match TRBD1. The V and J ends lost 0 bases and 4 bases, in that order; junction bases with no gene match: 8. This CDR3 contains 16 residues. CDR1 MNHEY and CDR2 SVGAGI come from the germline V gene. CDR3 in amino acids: CASSYSNRGGRETQYF. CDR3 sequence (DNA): TGTGCCAGCAGTTACTCGAACAGGGGTGGACGAGAGACCCAGTACTTC.

CDR3 in amino acids: CAWREEFYNEQFF. CDR3 bases: TGTGCCTGGAGGGAGGAGTTCTACAATGAGCAGTTCTTC. The chain combines TRBV30 with TRBJ2-1; maybe TRBD2 (5 bases). This CDR3 is 13 amino acids long. Trimming shortened V by 3 bases and J by 3 bases, and 9 bases separated the two germline ends. CDR1 is GTSNPN, CDR2 SVGIG, per germline (reference sequence).

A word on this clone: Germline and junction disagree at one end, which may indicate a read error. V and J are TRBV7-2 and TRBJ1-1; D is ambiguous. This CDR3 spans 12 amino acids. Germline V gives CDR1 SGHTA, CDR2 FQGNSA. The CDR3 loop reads CASSLVSQEWVF. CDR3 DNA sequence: TGTGCCAGCAGCTTAGTCTCGCAGGAATGGGTCTTT. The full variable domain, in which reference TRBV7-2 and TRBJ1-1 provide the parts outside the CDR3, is GAGVSQSPSNKVTEKGKDVELRCDPISGHTALYWYRQSLGQGLEFLIYFQGNSAPDKSGLPSDRFSAERTGGSVSTLTIQRTQQEDSAVYLCASSLVSQEWVFGQGTRLTVV.

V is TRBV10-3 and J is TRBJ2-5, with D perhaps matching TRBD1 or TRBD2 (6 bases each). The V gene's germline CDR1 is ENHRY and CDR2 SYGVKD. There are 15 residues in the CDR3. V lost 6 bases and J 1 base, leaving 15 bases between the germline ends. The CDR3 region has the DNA TGTGCCATCAGGGAGGGCAGGGGTGTCCAAGAGACCCAGTACTTC. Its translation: CAIREGRGVQETQYF.

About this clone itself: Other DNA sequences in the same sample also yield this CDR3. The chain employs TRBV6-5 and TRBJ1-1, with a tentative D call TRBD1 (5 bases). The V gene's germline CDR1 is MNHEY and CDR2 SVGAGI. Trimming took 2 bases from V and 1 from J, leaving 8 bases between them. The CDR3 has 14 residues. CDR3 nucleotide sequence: TGTGCCAGCAGTTACAGGGGCAGGAACACTGAAGCTTTCTTT. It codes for CASSYRGRNTEAFF.

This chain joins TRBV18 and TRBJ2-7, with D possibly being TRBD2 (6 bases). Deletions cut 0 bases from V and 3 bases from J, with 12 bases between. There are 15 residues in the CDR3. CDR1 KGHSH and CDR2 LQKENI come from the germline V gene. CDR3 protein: CASSPPGLGSYEQYF. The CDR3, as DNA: TGTGCCAGCTCACCACCGGGACTGGGCAGCTACGAGCAGTACTTC.

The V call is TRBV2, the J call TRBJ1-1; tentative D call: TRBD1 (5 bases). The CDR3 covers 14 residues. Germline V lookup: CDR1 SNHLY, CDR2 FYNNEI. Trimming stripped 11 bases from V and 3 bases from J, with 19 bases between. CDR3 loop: CADRDRARDTEAFF. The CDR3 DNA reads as TGTGCCGACAGAGACAGAGCACGTGACACTGAAGCTTTCTTT.

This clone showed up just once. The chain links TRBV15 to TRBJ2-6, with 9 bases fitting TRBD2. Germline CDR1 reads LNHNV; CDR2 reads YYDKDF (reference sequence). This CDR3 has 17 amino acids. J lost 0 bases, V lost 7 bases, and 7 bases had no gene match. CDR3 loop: CATTSSSGGSGANVLTF. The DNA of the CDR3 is TGTGCCACCACCAGTAGTAGCGGGGGCTCTGGGGCCAACGTCCTGACTTTC.

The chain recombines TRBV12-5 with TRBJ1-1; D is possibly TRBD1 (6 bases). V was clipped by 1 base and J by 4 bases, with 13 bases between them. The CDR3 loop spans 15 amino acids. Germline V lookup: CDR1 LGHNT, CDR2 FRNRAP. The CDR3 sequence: CASGLALTGSTEAFF. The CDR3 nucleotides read TGTGCTAGTGGTTTGGCCTTAACAGGGTCCACTGAAGCTTTCTTT.

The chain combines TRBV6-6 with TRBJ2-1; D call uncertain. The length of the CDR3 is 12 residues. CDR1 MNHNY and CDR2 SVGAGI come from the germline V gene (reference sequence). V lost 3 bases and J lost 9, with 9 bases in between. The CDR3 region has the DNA TGTGCCAGCAGTTATCGGTCGGGTGAGCAGTTCTTC. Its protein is CASSYRSGEQFF.

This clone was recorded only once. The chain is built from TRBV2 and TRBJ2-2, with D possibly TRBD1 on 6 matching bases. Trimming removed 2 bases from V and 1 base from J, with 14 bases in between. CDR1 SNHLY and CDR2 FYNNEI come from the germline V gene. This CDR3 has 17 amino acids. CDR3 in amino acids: CASSESPAGENTGELFF. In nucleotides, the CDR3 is TGTGCCAGCAGTGAAAGTCCGGCAGGGGAGAACACCGGGGAGCTGTTTTTT.

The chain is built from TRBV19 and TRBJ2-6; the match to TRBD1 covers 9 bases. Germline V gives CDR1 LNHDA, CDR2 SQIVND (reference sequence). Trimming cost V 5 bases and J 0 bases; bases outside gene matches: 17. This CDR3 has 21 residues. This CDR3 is CASSRGSLARDRASGANVLTF. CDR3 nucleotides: TGTGCCAGTAGTCGGGGGTCCCTCGCGCGGGACAGGGCCTCTGGGGCCAACGTCCTGACTTTC.

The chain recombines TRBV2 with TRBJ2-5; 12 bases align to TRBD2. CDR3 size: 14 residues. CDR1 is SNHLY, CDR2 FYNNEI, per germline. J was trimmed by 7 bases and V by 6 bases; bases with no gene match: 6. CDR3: CASRETSGSGTQYF. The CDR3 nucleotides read TGTGCCAGCAGGGAGACTAGCGGGAGTGGGACCCAGTACTTC.

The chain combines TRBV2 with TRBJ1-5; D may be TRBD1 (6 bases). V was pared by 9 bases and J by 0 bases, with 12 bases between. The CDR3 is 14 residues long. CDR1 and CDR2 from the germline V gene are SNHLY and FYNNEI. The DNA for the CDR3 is TGTGCCAGTAAGGACAGCAATAGCAATCAGCCCCAGCATTTT. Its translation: CASKDSNSNQPQHF.

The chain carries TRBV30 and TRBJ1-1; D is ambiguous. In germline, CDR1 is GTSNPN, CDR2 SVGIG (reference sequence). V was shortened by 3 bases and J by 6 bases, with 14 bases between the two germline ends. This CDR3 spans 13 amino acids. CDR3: CAWRALRSPEAFF. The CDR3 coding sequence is TGTGCCTGGAGAGCCTTGCGGTCCCCTGAAGCTTTCTTT. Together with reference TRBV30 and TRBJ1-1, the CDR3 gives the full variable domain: SQTIHQWPATLVQPVGSPLSLECTVEGTSNPNLYWYRQAAGRGLQLLFYSVGIGQISSEVPQNLSASRPQDRQFILSSKKLLLSDSGFYLCAWRALRSPEAFFGQGTRLTVV.

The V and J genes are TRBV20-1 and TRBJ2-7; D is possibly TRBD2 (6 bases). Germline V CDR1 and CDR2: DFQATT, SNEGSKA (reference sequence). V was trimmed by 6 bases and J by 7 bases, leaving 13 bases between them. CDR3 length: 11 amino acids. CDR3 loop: CSASKRAEQYF. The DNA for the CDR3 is TGCAGTGCCTCCAAGCGGGCGGAGCAGTACTTC.

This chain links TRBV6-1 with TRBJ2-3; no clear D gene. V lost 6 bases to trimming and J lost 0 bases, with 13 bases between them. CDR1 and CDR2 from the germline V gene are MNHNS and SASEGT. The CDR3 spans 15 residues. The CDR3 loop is CASRSEPTSTDTQYF. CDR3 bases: TGTGCCAGCAGGAGCGAGCCGACTAGCACAGATACGCAGTATTTT.